This is a list of T cell receptor beta chains from one sample in a study of T-cell reconstitution after alpha-beta-depleted transplantation in children. One entry per CDR3 protein, called by TCRdb with MiXCR from the PCR reads. Of hundreds of thousands of distinct CDR3 sequences in the sample, 16% were seen once. The sequences come from PBMCs from the stem cell graft donor, collected from the stem cell graft. The receptors originated from a human donor who donated a stem cell graft to a child with acute myeloid leukemia. The CDR3 runs from the conserved cysteine through the conserved F or W. A D gene is named only where the DNA matches it firmly. Some rows mark clone size as missing; the rest say once, few, many or name a class of expanded clone.

>TRBJ2-3|many|TRBD2|TRBV29-1
CSVELAGGYTQYF
TGCAGCGTTGAGTTAGCGGGCGGCTATACGCAGTATTTT
>TRBJ2-3|many|NA|TRBV9
CASSTLGMGDTQYF
TGTGCCAGCAGCACCCTAGGCATGGGGGATACGCAGTATTTT
>TRBJ2-7|many|TRBD2|TRBV9
CASSAGLASGEQYF
TGTGCCAGCAGCGCGGGACTAGCTTCGGGCGAGCAGTACTTC
>TRBJ1-1|few|NA|TRBV5-1
CASSLAAYGENTEAFF
TGCGCCAGCAGCTTGGCCGCGTACGGGGAGAACACTGAAGCTTTCTTT
>TRBJ2-1|many|NA|TRBV13
CASSLRLVLSNEQFF
TGTGCCAGCAGCTTAAGGCTAGTCCTAAGCAATGAGCAGTTCTTC
>TRBJ2-1|many|NA|TRBV29-1
CSVERSSYNEQFF
TGCAGCGTTGAGCGGAGCTCCTACAATGAGCAGTTCTTC
>TRBJ2-1|many|NA|TRBV20-1
CSAPRTEFYNEQFF
TGCAGTGCTCCCCGGACAGAGTTCTACAATGAGCAGTTCTTC
>TRBJ1-4|NA|TRBD1|TRBV25-1
CASSESGTGGEKLFF
TGTGCCAGCAGTGAATCCGGGACAGGGGGCGAAAAACTGTTTTTT
>TRBJ2-3|few|TRBD1|TRBV12-3/TRBV12-4
CASSFTGQGQADTQYF
TGTGCCAGCAGTTTTACGGGACAGGGGCAGGCAGATACGCAGTATTTT
>TRBJ1-4|NA|TRBD1|TRBV24-1
CATSGPGTGNAEKLFF
TGTGCCACCAGTGGCCCCGGGACAGGGAACGCTGAAAAACTGTTTTTT
>TRBJ1-1|few|TRBD1|TRBV7-2
CASSLRTGQNTEAFF
TGTGCCAGCAGTTTGAGGACAGGACAGAACACTGAAGCTTTCTTT
>TRBJ1-2|NA|NA|TRBV6-5
CASSYGRGYTF
TGTGCCAGCAGTTACGGACGCGGCTACACCTTC